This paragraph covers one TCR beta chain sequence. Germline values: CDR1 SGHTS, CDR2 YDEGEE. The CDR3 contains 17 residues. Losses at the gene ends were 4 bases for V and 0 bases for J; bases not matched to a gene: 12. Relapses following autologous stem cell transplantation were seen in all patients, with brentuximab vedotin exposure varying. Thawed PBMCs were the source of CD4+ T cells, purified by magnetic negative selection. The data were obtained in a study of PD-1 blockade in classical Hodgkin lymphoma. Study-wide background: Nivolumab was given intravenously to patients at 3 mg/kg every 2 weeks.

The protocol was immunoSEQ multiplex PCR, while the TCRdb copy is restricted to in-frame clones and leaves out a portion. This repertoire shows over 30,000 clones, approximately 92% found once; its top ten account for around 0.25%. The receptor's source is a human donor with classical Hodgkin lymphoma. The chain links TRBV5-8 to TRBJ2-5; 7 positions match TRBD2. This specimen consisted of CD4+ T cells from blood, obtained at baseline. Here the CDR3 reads CASSALAGASYQETQYF. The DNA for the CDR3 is TGTGCCAGCAGCGCTCTGGCGGGAGCCTCGTACCAAGAGACCCAGTACTTC.